These 11 T cell receptor beta chains originate from one sample sequenced in a study of blood T cells in healthy people across ages. A second PCR, run for roughly 7 to 11 cycles, used a sample-barcoded 5' primer plus a J-beta primer mix. In TCRdb, the 5' RACE reads were re-called with MiXCR into one record per CDR3 protein. The table lists about 760,000 distinct CDR3 sequences, about 25% of them singletons, with 9.4% in the top ten. The same specimen was also included in a second study, on T cells of mothers and their children.

Sequenced: blood. The receptor source for this set is a boy between 10 and 17 years old in good health.

This chain links TRBV28 with TRBJ2-5, with TRBD2 matching over 11 bases. TRBJ2-1 matches the DNA end more closely, so the J call is doubtful. CDR1 is MDHEN and CDR2 is SYDVKM in the germline V gene. The CDR3 contains 17 residues. The CDR3 protein is CASRGGHSGRANNEQFF. In DNA form, the CDR3 reads TGTGCCAGCAGGGGGGGACATAGCGGGAGGGCCAACAATGAGCAGTTCTTC.

The gene calls are TRBV7-9 and TRBJ2-7; a weak D match, TRBD2 (6 bases). The CDR3 loop spans 15 amino acids. The V gene lost 5 bases and the J gene lost 2 bases, with 16 bases spanning the gap. Germline CDR1 is SEHNR and CDR2 is FQNEAQ (reference sequence). The DNA of the CDR3 is TGTGCCAGCAGCCACGGTCGCGGGGATCCCTACGAGCAGTACTTC. This translates into CASSHGRGDPYEQYF.

The chain carries TRBV20-1 and TRBJ2-5; possible D gene TRBD2, 5 bases. The DNA end is more similar to TRBJ2-7, so the J call may be wrong. Germline values: CDR1 DFQATT, CDR2 SNEGSKA (reference sequence). The CDR3 sequence is 15 residues long. The DNA of the CDR3 is TGCAGTGCTAGAGATATGAGAGGGAGTGGGTACGAGCAGTACTTC. It specifies CSARDMRGSGYEQYF.

The CDR3 coding sequence is TGCAGTGTGGCGGGAGGGCCCAAGCCCTACGAGCAGTACTTC. Encoded protein: CSVAGGPKPYEQYF. J is TRBJ2-7 and V is TRBV20-1; 9 bases fit TRBD2. The V gene's germline CDR1 is DFQATT and CDR2 SNEGSKA (reference sequence). Losses at the gene ends were 7 bases for V and 2 bases for J; bases not matched to a gene: 9. This CDR3 region has 14 residues.

The chain is built from TRBV12-3 or TRBV12-4 and TRBJ2-2; tentatively, D is TRBD2 (6 bases). V was trimmed by 6 bases and J by 1 base, leaving 18 bases between them. The CDR3 length is 17 residues. The DNA of the CDR3 is TGTGCCAGCAGCCCAGATCGGGACTTATTGAACACCGGGGAGCTGTTTTTT. This translates into CASSPDRDLLNTGELFF.

The chain recombines TRBV9 with TRBJ2-3; possibly TRBD2 for D (6 bases). Germline CDR1 SGDLS, CDR2 YYNGEE. This CDR3 has 12 amino acids. Trimming pared 3 bases from V and 8 bases from J, leaving 10 bases between. The CDR3 DNA sequence: TGTGCCAGCAGCGACCGGGGGATTACGCAGTATTTT. Protein product: CASSDRGITQYF.

This chain links TRBV4-1 with TRBJ1-2, with 8 positions matching TRBD1. Germline V gene data show CDR1 as MGHRA and CDR2 as YSYEKL. CDR3 length: 14 residues. V trimming: 3 bases; J trimming: 3 bases; junction bases outside the gene matches: 3. As DNA, the CDR3 is TGCGCCAGCAGCCACATGACAGGGGACTATGGCTACACCTTC. As protein: CASSHMTGDYGYTF.

The chain links TRBV5-6 to TRBJ1-1, with 7 bases fitting TRBD1. Unmatched junction bases numbered 5, after V lost 4 bases and J lost 8 bases. This CDR3 comprises 12 residues. In germline, CDR1 is SGHDT, CDR2 YYEEEE. The CDR3 DNA is TGTGCCAGCAGCGGCAGGGGGATAGAAGCTTTCTTT. Translating gives CASSGRGIEAFF.

The chain has TRBV12-3 or TRBV12-4 and TRBJ2-1; 10 nucleotides align to TRBD2. This CDR3 region has 17 residues. Germline trimming cut 1 base from V and 6 bases from J; bases unmatched to any gene: 9. The CDR3 is CASSLGLTSGEGNEQFF. The DNA of the CDR3 is TGTGCCAGCAGTTTAGGCCTAACTAGCGGGGAGGGCAATGAGCAGTTCTTC.

This chain links TRBV7-2 with TRBJ2-7; 11 positions match TRBD2. CDR1 SGHTA and CDR2 FQGNSA come from the germline V gene. The CDR3 runs 15 residues. V trimming: 3 bases; J trimming: 1 base; junction bases outside the gene matches: 2. In DNA form, the CDR3 reads TGTGCCAGCAGCTTCTTAGCGGGAGGGTCCTACGAGCAGTACTTC. This sequence encodes CASSFLAGGSYEQYF.

The chain employs TRBV20-1 and TRBJ2-5, with D uncertain. CDR1 and CDR2 (germline): DFQATT, SNEGSKA (reference sequence). The length of the CDR3 is 11 residues. Trimming took 1 base from V and 13 from J, leaving 13 bases between them. CDR3 sequence: CSARGDGFWYF. The CDR3 DNA follows: TGCAGTGCTAGAGGGGATGGGTTTTGGTACTTC.